The TCR beta chain described here comes from a study of shared T cell receptors in the human thymus. Only in-frame clones appear in the TCRdb table, and some are missing; sequencing was by immunoSEQ multiplex PCR. The table has 540,000 or so clones, about 80% seen once; the top ten hold more than 0.01%. The CDR3 contains 14 residues. V was pared by 4 bases and J by 1 base, with 7 bases between. The germline V gene has CDR1 MNHNS and CDR2 SASEGT. These same data were also listed under a study on human thymus T cells. That study reports: Thymic and blood repertoires appeared to display a bias in their usage of V and J genes. There were highly overlapping thymic repertoires among unrelated individuals, as related research reported.

V and J are TRBV6-1 and TRBJ2-2; D ambiguous. The TCR was taken from a boy under two years old with a congenital heart defect. Sequenced sample: thymocytes. The CDR3, as DNA: TGTGCCAGCAGTGCCGACTTGAACACCGGGGAGCTGTTTTTT. It codes for CASSADLNTGELFF.